This T cell receptor (beta chain) is from a study of a mutant IDH1 vaccine in newly diagnosed glioma. This CDR3 has 15 residues. J lost 8 bases, V lost 3 bases, and 11 bases had no gene match. Germline-derived CDR1 and CDR2 are SGDLS and YYNGEE. Specified time point: week 23, last vaccination. A single vaccine dose contained 300 ug of mutant IDH1 20-mer peptide, and topical imiquimod was used with it. Data came from immunoSEQ multiplex PCR; TCRdb stores just in-frame clones and leaves some out. The sample consists of around 56,000 clones, roughly three quarters of them appearing once. This clone was seen more than once but under ten times. Its antigen is unidentified.

The chain employs TRBV9 and TRBJ1-1; 9 bases are a match to TRBD1. The material was PBMCs, obtained from a glioma patient whose treatment included an IDH1 peptide vaccine. The TCR originated in a woman aged 40 to 50 with glioma. Some clones in this sample may be carry-over from other donors' samples. CDR3 loop: CASSASPGQGAEAFF. The CDR3 coding sequence is TGTGCCAGCAGCGCCTCTCCGGGACAGGGAGCCGAAGCTTTCTTT.